This T cell receptor (beta chain) was profiled in a study of cytomegalovirus exposure and HLA in healthy donors. Germline V gene data show CDR1 as SGHNT and CDR2 as YYREEE (reference sequence). The CDR3 runs 15 residues. PCR amplification relied on 60 Vbeta primers (plus 13 Jbeta primers). Assay used: immunoSEQ multiplex PCR; TCRdb lists only in-frame clones, some missing. The table lists 83,000 or so clones, around 76% of them singletons, with 10% in the top ten. Worth noting for this clone: The germline gene is not matched at one end of the junction; a read error may be the cause.

The chain uses TRBV5-4 and TRBJ1-6, with D possibly TRBD1 on 5 matching bases. The specimen was PBMCs. The source is a man aged 30 to 39 in good health and CMV-seropositive. CDR3 nucleotide sequence: TGTGTCAGCAGCCCCTCGGGGGAATCGCTGGCACCCCTCCACTTT. Translating gives CVSSPSGESLAPLHF.